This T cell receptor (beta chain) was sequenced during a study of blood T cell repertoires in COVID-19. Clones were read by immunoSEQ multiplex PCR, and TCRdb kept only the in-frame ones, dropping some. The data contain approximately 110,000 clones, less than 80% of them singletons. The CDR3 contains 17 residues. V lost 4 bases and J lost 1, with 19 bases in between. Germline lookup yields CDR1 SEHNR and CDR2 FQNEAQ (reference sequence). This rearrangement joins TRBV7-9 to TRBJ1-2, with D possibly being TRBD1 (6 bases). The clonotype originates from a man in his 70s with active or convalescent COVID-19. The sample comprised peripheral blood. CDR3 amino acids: CASSSKDSPVGNYGYTF. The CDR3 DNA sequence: TGTGCCAGCAGCTCAAAGGACAGCCCGGTGGGTAACTATGGCTACACCTTC.